This note documents a single TCR beta chain sequence. Its antigen is not known. Amplification used 60 Vbeta primers and 13 Jbeta primers. Clones were sequenced by immunoSEQ multiplex PCR, and TCRdb holds only the in-frame ones, with some missing. The sample consists of approximately 110,000 clones, roughly three quarters of them appearing once. The CDR3 runs 17 residues. Germline V gene data show CDR1 as SEHNR and CDR2 as FQNEAQ (reference sequence). Between the trimmed V and J ends, which lost 5 bases and 1 base, there was a span of 17 bases. The data belong to a study of cytomegalovirus exposure and HLA in healthy donors. The study's findings and limits: Prior analysis indicated that the majority of TCR beta V segments exhibited productivity approximately 90% or approximately 30% of the time. Cytomegalovirus-associated status was assigned to about 160 TCR beta chains. Being indistinguishable, some V segments were excluded, TRBV6-2 and TRBV6-3 among them.

This TCR was recovered from a woman aged 50 to 65 in good health and CMV-seropositive. Sequenced input: PBMCs. The chain joins TRBV7-9 to TRBJ2-2; perhaps TRBD1 as D (6 bases). The CDR3 region is CASSHIDGQMNTGELFF. In DNA form, the CDR3 reads TGTGCCAGCAGCCACATCGACGGACAGATGAACACCGGGGAGCTGTTTTTT.